Following are 17 T cell receptor beta chains from one sample sequenced in a study of shared clonotypes between healthy human individuals. Naive CD8 cells lacked CD45RO and underwent positive selection for CCR7, leaving out terminally differentiated effector memory CD45RA+ cells. Profiled with immunoSEQ multiplex PCR; TCRdb holds only in-frame clones, not every one. Among 1.5 million to 2.5 million clones listed, about 95% were seen once. The source material was naive CD8+ T cells sorted from blood. These receptors originate from a man aged 18 to 35 in good health.

The chain carries TRBV7-2 and TRBJ2-3; 8 positions match TRBD2. The V segment lost 5 bases and the J segment 1 base; nucleotides outside the gene matches: 8. This CDR3 is built from 16 residues. The germline V gene encodes CDR1 SGHTA and CDR2 FQGNSA. The CDR3 DNA reads as TGTGCCAGCAGCCCACTAGCGGTACGAGGCACAGATACGCAGTATTTT. Translation: CASSPLAVRGTDTQYF.

This chain uses TRBV4-2 with TRBJ1-1; no reliable D call. In germline, CDR1 is LGHNA, CDR2 YNFKEQ. V lost 3 bases and J 0 bases, leaving 20 bases between the germline ends. The CDR3 has 18 amino acids. CDR3 in amino acids: CASSHPATPTRMNTEAFF. In DNA, the CDR3 is TGTGCCAGCAGCCACCCCGCGACACCCACTCGGATGAACACTGAAGCTTTCTTT.

The rearrangement joins TRBV6-6 to TRBJ2-2; D uncertain. CDR3 length equals 12 residues. The V gene lost 0 bases and the J gene lost 7 bases, with 3 bases spanning the gap. Germline values: CDR1 MNHNY, CDR2 SVGAGI (reference sequence). Here the CDR3 DNA reads TGTGCCAGCAGTTACTCGGTCGGGGAGCTGTTTTTT. This sequence encodes CASSYSVGELFF.

The rearrangement links TRBV6-5 to TRBJ2-7; D is possibly TRBD1 (6 bases). The CDR3 contains 16 residues. The germline gives CDR1 MNHEY, CDR2 SVGAGI. The V end lost 0 bases, the J end lost 3 bases, and 15 bases lay between the germline ends. CDR3 bases: TGTGCCAGCAGTTACTCATCAGGGGAAGCCTTCTACGAGCAGTACTTC. It codes for CASSYSSGEAFYEQYF.

This clone has a single count. The V and J genes are TRBV6-5 and TRBJ1-1; no firm D call. Trimming cost V 1 base and J 0 bases, with 12 bases left between them. This CDR3 region has 16 residues. Germline CDR1 is MNHEY and CDR2 is SVGAGI. CDR3 bases: TGTGCCAGCAGTTACTATTCTGGGAGCATGAACACTGAAGCTTTCTTT. Encoded protein: CASSYYSGSMNTEAFF.

The chain uses TRBV4-1 and TRBJ2-7; TRBD1 is a possible D gene (5 bases). Per germline, CDR1 MGHRA and CDR2 YSYEKL. The CDR3 extends over 14 amino acids. V shed 1 base and J shed 2 bases, with 9 bases lying between them. CDR3 residues: CASSQGVGPYEQYF. The CDR3 DNA sequence: TGCGCCAGCAGCCAAGGTGTGGGGCCCTACGAGCAGTACTTC.

The V call is TRBV28, the J call TRBJ2-7; no firm D call. This CDR3 is 15 amino acids long. The germline V gene encodes CDR1 MDHEN and CDR2 SYDVKM. V shed 3 bases and J shed 2 bases, with 14 bases lying between them. CDR3 DNA: TGTGCCAGCAGTTTTGGCAGAGTAACCCCCTACGAGCAGTACTTC. Translated: CASSFGRVTPYEQYF.

The J gene is TRBJ2-7, the V gene TRBV9; D gene unclear. Trimming pared 3 bases from V and 0 bases from J, leaving 10 bases between. The CDR3 contains 14 residues. The germline V gene encodes CDR1 SGDLS and CDR2 YYNGEE. CDR3 nucleotides: TGTGCCAGCAGCGCAGCCGCCTTCTCCTACGAGCAGTACTTC. Amino acid sequence: CASSAAAFSYEQYF.

The chain has TRBV7-9 and TRBJ2-7; D possibly corresponds to TRBD2 (7 bases). The germline V gene has CDR1 SEHNR and CDR2 FQNEAQ (reference sequence). The V end was cut by 4 bases, the J end by 0 bases, with 16 bases between. This CDR3 is 16 amino acids long. CDR3: CASSYPRGGGSYEQYF. CDR3 DNA: TGTGCCAGCAGCTACCCTAGGGGAGGGGGCTCCTACGAGCAGTACTTC. The full variable domain, its missing parts supplied by reference TRBV7-9 and TRBJ2-7, is DTGVSQNPRHKITKRGQNVTFRCDPISEHNRLYWYRQTLGQGPEFLTYFQNEAQLEKSRLLSDRFSAERPKGSFSTLEIQRTEQGDSAMYLCASSYPRGGGSYEQYFGPGTRLTVT.

For the CDR3, the DNA is TGTGCCAGCAGCTTACTCGGCGGGGGAATCCAAGAGACCCAGTACTTC. Its translation is CASSLLGGGIQETQYF. The chain recombines TRBV7-9 with TRBJ2-5; 7 bases match TRBD2. Germline CDR1 is SEHNR and CDR2 is FQNEAQ (reference sequence). V shed 2 bases, J shed 1 base, and the junction held 7 bases outside the gene matches. The CDR3 runs to 16 residues.

As concerns this clone: Other DNA sequences in this sample translate to the same CDR3. The chain has TRBV5-1 and TRBJ2-3, with D perhaps matching TRBD2 (6 bases). V shed 4 bases and J shed 5 bases, with 8 bases lying between them. The CDR3 is 12 amino acids. Germline lookup yields CDR1 SGHRS and CDR2 YFSETQ. CDR3 coding DNA: TGCGCCAGCAGCCTCGGGGGAGATACGCAGTATTTT. Protein sequence: CASSLGGDTQYF.

The CDR3 DNA follows: TGTGCCAGCAGTTTCACCCCGGGAGGGGGAGAGACCCAGTACTTC. Translation gives CASSFTPGGGETQYF. The J gene is TRBJ2-5, the V gene TRBV27; 8 nucleotides align to TRBD2. CDR1 and CDR2 from the germline V gene are MNHEY and SMNVEV (reference sequence). The CDR3 is 15 amino acids. The V and J ends lost 3 bases and 4 bases, in that order; junction bases with no gene match: 7.

The V gene is TRBV2, the J gene TRBJ2-2, with D possibly being TRBD1 (6 bases). The CDR3 totals 17 residues. V was clipped by 0 bases and J by 3 bases, with 14 bases between them. Per germline, CDR1 SNHLY and CDR2 FYNNEI. The CDR3 DNA reads TGTGCCAGCAGTGAAGCGCTTGGGACACCGGACACCGGGGAGCTGTTTTTT. It translates to CASSEALGTPDTGELFF.

About this clone: Other nucleotide sequences in the sample specify the same CDR3. The chain couples TRBV6-1 to TRBJ1-6; D not resolved. The V end was cut by 3 bases, the J end by 0 bases, with 12 bases between. Germline V gene data show CDR1 as MNHNS and CDR2 as SASEGT. The CDR3 covers 17 residues. In DNA, the CDR3 is TGTGCCAGCAGTGAGATGCGGGGAAGCTCCTATAATTCACCCCTCCACTTT. It is translated as CASSEMRGSSYNSPLHF.

The genes are TRBV2 and TRBJ2-7; D not resolved. Per germline, CDR1 SNHLY and CDR2 FYNNEI. With 8 bases removed from V and 3 bases from J, the gap between germline ends came to 23 bases. This CDR3 has 16 amino acids. CDR3 loop: CASSDLPWEENYEQYF. Here the CDR3 DNA reads TGTGCCAGCTCGGACCTTCCCTGGGAAGAAAACTACGAGCAGTACTTC.

J is TRBJ1-1 and V is TRBV19; 7 nucleotides match TRBD1. Trimming took 1 base from V and 6 from J; bases not matched to a gene: 5. This CDR3 has 14 amino acids. CDR1 and CDR2 from the germline V gene are LNHDA and SQIVND (reference sequence). The DNA of the CDR3 is TGTGCCAGTAGTATAGGGGCCCAGGGGGCTGAAGCTTTCTTT. Translating gives CASSIGAQGAEAFF.

The rearrangement joins TRBV6-5 to TRBJ1-6; tentatively, D is TRBD1 (6 bases). Looked up from germline, CDR1 is MNHEY and CDR2 is SVGAGI. CDR3 length: 15 residues. V shed 2 bases and J shed 10 bases, with 15 bases lying between them. This CDR3 reads CASSYALGAGSPLHF. CDR3 in DNA: TGTGCCAGCAGTTACGCCCTGGGGGCTGGGTCACCCCTCCACTTT.